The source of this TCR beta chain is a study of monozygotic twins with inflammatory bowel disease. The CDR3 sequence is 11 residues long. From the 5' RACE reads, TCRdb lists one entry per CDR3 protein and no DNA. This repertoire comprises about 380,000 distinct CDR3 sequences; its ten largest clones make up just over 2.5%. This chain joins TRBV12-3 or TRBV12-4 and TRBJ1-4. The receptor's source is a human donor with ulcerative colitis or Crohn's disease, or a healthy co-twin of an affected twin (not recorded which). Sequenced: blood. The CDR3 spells CASSVSAKLFF.